The clone carrying this T cell receptor beta chain came up a few times. The data originate from a study of blood T cell repertoires in COVID-19. Study information: Acute and convalescent COVID-19 samples came from the United States, Italy and Spain. T cells, B-cell-depleted T cells, or PBMCs provided the cDNA or gDNA that served as material.

Germline V gene lookup returns CDR1 MDHEN and CDR2 SYDVKM. After removal of 5 bases from V and 2 bases from J, the junction contained 7 bases not matched to a gene. The CDR3 contains 16 residues. As processed by the authors: Reference gene primer amplification yielded estimated nucleated cell counts. Repertoires were generated with immunoSEQ multiplex PCR, while TCRdb's copy carries only in-frame clones and drops some. That table furnishes V, J and clone size, whereas the DNA furnished D and trimming. In the table there are around 270,000 clones, under 90% of which are singletons. The TCR originated in a man aged 55 to 69 with acute or convalescent COVID-19. Sequenced: peripheral blood. The rearrangement links TRBV28 to TRBJ2-3; TRBD1 aligns across 10 bases. As DNA, the CDR3 is TGTGCCAGCAGTCCATGGGGACAGGGGTACACAGATACGCAGTATTTT. Residues: CASSPWGQGYTDTQYF. Filled out from reference TRBV28 and TRBJ2-3, the complete variable domain reads DVKVTQSSRYLVKRTGEKVFLECVQDMDHENMFWYRQDPGLGLRLIYFSYDVKMKEKGDIPEGYSVSREKKERFSLILESASTNQTSMYLCASSPWGQGYTDTQYFGPGTRLTVL.